One sample yielded the 19 T cell receptor beta chains listed below, sequenced in a study of CD4 T cell repertoires in COVID-19. The memory T cells were sequenced right after ex vivo isolation, without culture. Clones were sequenced by immunoSEQ multiplex PCR, and TCRdb holds only the in-frame ones, with some missing. In the table there are approximately 22,000 clones, roughly 84% of which are singletons. The sequenced sample was central memory CD4+ T cells from blood, obtained before the COVID-19 pandemic. Source of these receptors: a human donor who had COVID-19.

This clone was seen a handful of times. The V call is TRBV5-6, the J call TRBJ2-7; TRBD1 matches 10 bases. Germline loops: CDR1 SGHDT, CDR2 YYEEEE. The CDR3 contains 15 residues. With 0 bases clipped from V and 7 bases from J, the junction kept 7 bases outside the gene matches. The CDR3 DNA sequence: TGTGCCAGCAGCTTGGTGAGGACAGGGGGTGGGGAGCAGTACTTC. Translating gives CASSLVRTGGGEQYF.

The rearrangement joins TRBV6-5 to TRBJ1-2; D ambiguous. Looked up from germline, CDR1 is MNHEY and CDR2 is SVGAGI. Trimming stripped 5 bases from V and 6 bases from J, with 19 bases between. The CDR3 runs to 15 residues. CDR3 residues: CASSPPLRSINGYTF. The CDR3 nucleotides read TGTGCCAGCAGTCCCCCTTTAAGGAGTATAAATGGCTACACCTTC.

The V and J genes are TRBV4-2 and TRBJ2-1, with 8 bases fitting TRBD1. The CDR3 totals 18 residues. CDR1 and CDR2 (germline): LGHNA, YNFKEQ. J gave up 4 bases and V 0 bases, and 11 bases lay outside the gene matches. The CDR3 DNA is TGTGCCAGCAGCCAAGACGGAGGCCAGGGGGCGGGATACAATGAGCAGTTCTTC. Translated, it gives CASSQDGGQGAGYNEQFF.

V usage is TRBV19 and J usage is TRBJ1-5, with 8 bases that match TRBD1. This CDR3 contains 14 residues. With 5 bases clipped from V and 7 bases from J, the junction kept 7 bases outside the gene matches. Germline V gene sequence: CDR1 LNHDA, CDR2 SQIVND (reference sequence). The CDR3 region is CASSAQGAGQPQHF. The CDR3 region has the DNA TGTGCCAGTAGTGCTCAGGGGGCAGGGCAGCCCCAGCATTTT. Together with reference TRBV19 and TRBJ1-5, the CDR3 gives the full variable domain: DGGITQSPKYLFRKEGQNVTLSCEQNLNHDAMYWYRQDPGQGLRLIYYSQIVNDFQKGDIAEGYSVSREKKESFPLTVTSAQKNPTAFYLCASSAQGAGQPQHFGDGTRLSIL.

Only one count was recorded for this clone. The gene calls are TRBV7-2 and TRBJ2-2; no definite D call. Looked up from germline, CDR1 is SGHTA and CDR2 is FQGNSA. The CDR3 runs 14 residues. Trimming cost V 1 base and J 4 bases, with 7 bases left between them. This CDR3 is CASSLVKFTGELFF. Written as DNA, the CDR3 is TGTGCCAGCAGCTTAGTTAAATTCACCGGGGAGCTGTTTTTT.

This chain uses TRBV11-3 with TRBJ2-2; 9 bases match TRBD1. Germline loops: CDR1 SGHNT, CDR2 YENEEA. This CDR3 is built from 15 residues. The ends lost 3 bases at V and 4 bases at J; junction bases unmatched: 3. This chain's CDR3 is CASSLGQGSTGELFF. CDR3 bases: TGTGCCAGCAGCTTGGGACAGGGAAGCACCGGGGAGCTGTTTTTT.

This clone was found a few times. In DNA form, the CDR3 reads TGTGCCAGTAGTAGCCGTAAAGGCAGGGGTGTACCGACTGAAGCTTTCTTT. Protein sequence: CASSSRKGRGVPTEAFF. The chain combines TRBV19 with TRBJ1-1; D possibly corresponds to TRBD1 (6 bases). Germline V gene sequence: CDR1 LNHDA, CDR2 SQIVND (reference sequence). This CDR3 has 17 residues. V was cut by 4 bases and J by 5 bases, with 23 bases left in between.

V gene TRBV5-1 combines with J gene TRBJ2-2; D is uncertain. V shed 0 bases and J shed 1 base, with 4 bases lying between them. Per the germline V gene, CDR1 is SGHRS and CDR2 is YFSETQ. The CDR3 has 14 residues. The CDR3 nucleotides are TGCGCCAGCAGCTTGGCTTTGAACACCGGGGAGCTGTTTTTT. This translates into CASSLALNTGELFF.

V is TRBV27 and J is TRBJ2-3; no definite D call. Trimming removed 3 bases at V and 0 bases at J, with 7 bases between. The CDR3 length is 14 residues. Germline CDR1 reads MNHEY; CDR2 reads SMNVEV (reference sequence). The DNA of the CDR3 is TGTGCCAGCAGTTTTGGCAGGAGCACAGATACGCAGTATTTT. This translates into CASSFGRSTDTQYF.

V is TRBV11-3 and J is TRBJ2-2; 13 bases are a match to TRBD2. The CDR3 spans 17 residues. After removal of 1 base from V and 4 bases from J, the junction contained 3 bases not matched to a gene. In germline, CDR1 is SGHNT, CDR2 YENEEA. CDR3 bases: TGTGCCAGCAGCTTAGGGGGACTAGCGGGAATCACCGGGGAGCTGTTTTTT. It specifies CASSLGGLAGITGELFF.

This chain connects TRBV6-1 to TRBJ1-6; D remains unclear. The V and J ends lost 6 bases and 6 bases respectively, with 9 bases between them. The germline V gene has CDR1 MNHNS and CDR2 SASEGT. This CDR3 is built from 13 residues. Here the CDR3 reads CASRAATNSPLHF. The DNA for the CDR3 is TGTGCCAGCAGGGCAGCGACTAATTCACCCCTCCACTTT.

There are a few counts of this clone. The rearrangement joins TRBV6-5 to TRBJ1-1, with 8 bases lining up with TRBD1. CDR1 MNHEY and CDR2 SVGAGI come from the germline V gene. This CDR3 has 13 residues. V was pared by 8 bases and J by 1 base, with 3 bases of the junction left unmatched. The CDR3 DNA reads as TGTGCCAGCTTCGGACAGGGGAACACTGAAGCTTTCTTT. It translates to CASFGQGNTEAFF.

The rearrangement links TRBV7-2 to TRBJ1-3; 7 positions match TRBD1. With 2 bases clipped from V and 4 bases from J, the junction kept 8 bases outside the gene matches. The CDR3 is 16 amino acids. The germline gives CDR1 SGHTA, CDR2 FQGNSA. The CDR3, as DNA: TGTGCCAGCAGCTTACACCCCAAGGGGGCCGGAAACACCATATATTTT. It codes for CASSLHPKGAGNTIYF.

The V and J genes are TRBV6-5 and TRBJ1-1, with D maybe TRBD1 (5 bases). Trimming removed 0 bases from V and 1 base from J, with 6 bases in between. Per germline, CDR1 MNHEY and CDR2 SVGAGI. CDR3 size: 14 residues. The CDR3 reads CASSYSTANTEAFF. The CDR3 DNA is TGTGCCAGCAGTTACTCGACAGCGAACACTGAAGCTTTCTTT.

The chain carries TRBV10-3 and TRBJ1-1, with D possibly being TRBD1 (5 bases). Trimming removed 2 bases at V and 3 bases at J, with 10 bases between. This CDR3 is built from 14 residues. Looked up from germline, CDR1 is ENHRY and CDR2 is SYGVKD. The CDR3 protein is CAISEGAADTEAFF. The CDR3 nucleotides are TGTGCCATCAGTGAGGGGGCGGCGGACACTGAAGCTTTCTTT.

This clone was seen a single time. The chain combines TRBV2 with TRBJ1-5; D might be TRBD1 (6 bases). V was trimmed by 7 bases and J by 4 bases, leaving 14 bases between them. This CDR3 has 14 residues. CDR1 and CDR2 from the germline V gene are SNHLY and FYNNEI. CDR3 nucleotide sequence: TGTGCCAGCACTCGGGACACCCCAAATCAGCCCCAGCATTTT. Translation: CASTRDTPNQPQHF.

The V gene is TRBV6-5, the J gene TRBJ1-2; TRBD1 is a possible D gene (5 bases). V was pared by 6 bases and J by 2 bases, with 10 bases between. This CDR3 region has 13 residues. From germline, CDR1 is MNHEY and CDR2 SVGAGI. The DNA of the CDR3 is TGTGCCAGCAGCCCAGGGCCAAACTATGGCTACACCTTC. Protein sequence: CASSPGPNYGYTF.

The V and J genes are TRBV10-1 and TRBJ1-5; D call uncertain. The V gene's germline CDR1 is WNHNN and CDR2 SYGVQD (reference sequence). V was cut by 1 base and J by 9 bases, with 13 bases left in between. This CDR3 is built from 14 residues. DNA of the CDR3: TGCGCCAGCAGTGAGTTGGGAGCCGTGGGGCCCCAGCATTTT. Its translation: CASSELGAVGPQHF.

V and J are TRBV9 and TRBJ1-1; D unclear. The CDR3 has 15 amino acids. V shed 4 bases and J shed 3 bases, with 16 bases lying between them. Germline V gives CDR1 SGDLS, CDR2 YYNGEE. DNA for the CDR3: TGTGCCAGCAGCCCTAGCGGAGGGTCCGACACTGAAGCTTTCTTT. It is translated as CASSPSGGSDTEAFF.